The TCR beta chain described here comes from a study of shared clonotypes between healthy human individuals. The CDR3 sequence is 14 residues long. Germline loops: CDR1 SGHAT, CDR2 FQDESV (reference sequence). Trimming cost V 3 bases and J 1 base; bases outside gene matches: 0. Using immunoSEQ multiplex PCR, the repertoire was profiled, and TCRdb retains in-frame clones only, with some absent. The data contain about 2.4 million clones, 80% to 95% of them seen just once; the ten biggest clones take up 0.36%. With respect to this clone: Other DNA variants within this sample encode the same CDR3.

This chain connects TRBV11-1 to TRBJ2-3; 8 bases align to TRBD1. Material: naive CD4+ T cells from PBMCs. The subset: CD45RA+ positively selected. The TCR sequence derives from a young man in good health. Some clones in this sample may be carry-over from other donors' samples. The CDR3 here is CASSLDRGTDTQYF. The CDR3 coding sequence is TGTGCCAGCAGCTTGGACAGGGGCACAGATACGCAGTATTTT.